Below are 28 T cell receptor beta chains sequenced from a single sample in a study of T-cell memory formation after mild COVID-19. Using its own MiXCR run on the 5' RACE reads, TCRdb lists one record per CDR3 protein. The table lists over 55,000 distinct CDR3 sequences, more than 8% of them singletons. Sequencing was done on a sample of PBMCs or a T cell subset sorted from them (not recorded which). The receptors originated from a man between 18 and 35 years old who had mild COVID-19 (a few samples of this study predate the infection). Cell type and time point are not known.

As regards this clonotype: A much larger clonotype is one base distant, so this may be a read error. The chain links TRBV20-1 to TRBJ2-7, with a possible D match to TRBD1 (6 bases). The germline V and J ends were trimmed by 3 bases and 4 bases, with 19 bases remaining between them. CDR1 DFQATT and CDR2 SNEGSKA come from the germline V gene (reference sequence). There are 15 residues in the CDR3. CDR3 nucleotides: TGCAGTGCTAGCCTCCCGGGACATGGCGCGTACGAGCAGTACTTC. Translation: CSASLPGHGAYEQYF.

CDR3 residues: CASSIWSGSDNEQFF. CDR3 bases: TGTGCCAGTAGTATTTGGTCGGGGTCGGACAATGAGCAGTTCTTC. The chain links TRBV19 to TRBJ2-1; the D gene is possibly TRBD2 (5 bases). The CDR3 sequence is 15 residues long. Per germline, CDR1 LNHDA and CDR2 SQIVND (reference sequence). V lost 3 bases and J lost 5, with 14 bases in between.

This chain uses TRBV7-3 with TRBJ2-3; 9 positions agree with TRBD2. With V trimmed by 5 bases and J by 7 bases, 7 bases remained unmatched. The CDR3 has 14 amino acids. Germline V gives CDR1 SGHTA, CDR2 FQGTGA. The CDR3 DNA reads as TGTGCCAGCAGCCCCGGGACTAGCACGAATACGCAGTATTTT. Its protein is CASSPGTSTNTQYF.

This clonotype was observed a few times. The CDR3 DNA sequence: TGCGCCAGCAGCCAAAACCCGAGCTCCTATAATTCACCCCTCCACTTT. Amino acids: CASSQNPSSYNSPLHF. The V gene is TRBV4-3, the J gene TRBJ1-6; D gene unclear. CDR3 length: 16 amino acids. Germline CDR1 and CDR2: LGHNA and YSLEER. V gave up 2 bases and J gave up 0 bases, with 8 bases separating them.

This clonotype was seen at least ten times. The CDR3 is CASRRLAGAMYQETQYF. The CDR3 region has the DNA TGTGCCAGCAGACGACTAGCGGGGGCCATGTACCAAGAGACCCAGTACTTC. The chain combines TRBV6-1 with TRBJ2-5; 12 bases agree with TRBD2. This CDR3 comprises 17 residues. The germline V gene has CDR1 MNHNS and CDR2 SASEGT. V gave up 6 bases and J gave up 0 bases; unmatched junction bases: 8.

The rearrangement links TRBV7-9 to TRBJ2-1; 12 nucleotides align to TRBD2. Germline loops: CDR1 SEHNR, CDR2 FQNEAQ (reference sequence). The CDR3 consists of 15 residues. With 8 bases clipped from V and 7 bases from J, the junction kept 9 bases outside the gene matches. DNA of the CDR3: TGTGCCAGCGCCGCCCTGACTAGCGGGAGAAATGAGCAGTTCTTC. Its protein product is CASAALTSGRNEQFF. The full variable domain, rest sourced from reference TRBV7-9 and TRBJ2-1, is DTGVSQNPRHKITKRGQNVTFRCDPISEHNRLYWYRQTLGQGPEFLTYFQNEAQLEKSRLLSDRFSAERPKGSFSTLEIQRTEQGDSAMYLCASAALTSGRNEQFFGPGTRLTVL.

This chain links TRBV12-3 or TRBV12-4 with TRBJ1-5; unclear D gene. V lost 5 bases, J lost 6 bases, and 17 bases lay in between. There are 15 residues in the CDR3. The DNA of the CDR3 is TGTGCCAGCAGTCCCGGCCGGAGGGAAGGTCAGCCCCAGCATTTT. Amino acid sequence: CASSPGRREGQPQHF.

This clonotype has at least ten counts. The genes are TRBV9 and TRBJ2-5; D may match TRBD1 or TRBD2 (5 bases each). This CDR3 region has 15 residues. Deletions cut 1 base from V and 5 bases from J, with 15 bases between. Germline loops: CDR1 SGDLS, CDR2 YYNGEE. The CDR3 here is CASSVTPGPRETQYF. The DNA of the CDR3 is TGTGCCAGCAGCGTAACCCCGGGACCTCGGGAGACCCAGTACTTC.

This clonotype occurred many times. V is TRBV7-2 and J is TRBJ2-5; D not certain. Trimming left V 1 base short and J 1 base short, with 10 bases between. This CDR3 has 15 residues. CDR1 and CDR2 (germline): SGHTA, FQGNSA. Written as DNA, the CDR3 is TGTGCCAGCAGCTTAGACCGACAAACCCAAGAGACCCAGTACTTC. Its protein product is CASSLDRQTQETQYF. Full variable domain (outside the CDR3, taken from reference TRBV7-2 and TRBJ2-5): GAGVSQSPSNKVTEKGKDVELRCDPISGHTALYWYRQSLGQGLEFLIYFQGNSAPDKSGLPSDRFSAERTGGSVSTLTIQRTQQEDSAVYLCASSLDRQTQETQYFGPGTRLLVL.

This clonotype was counted at least ten times. The chain uses TRBV4-3 and TRBJ2-1; TRBD2 matches at 7 bases. V shed 4 bases, J shed 10 bases, and the junction held 4 bases outside the gene matches. Germline CDR1 is LGHNA and CDR2 is YSLEER. The CDR3 is made up of 12 amino acids. The CDR3 spells CASSRSGVEQFF. The CDR3 DNA follows: TGCGCCAGCAGCCGCAGCGGGGTCGAGCAGTTCTTC.

This clonotype is a singleton in its sample. The rearrangement joins TRBV7-9 to TRBJ2-5, with D unresolved. Trimming stripped 1 base from V and 0 bases from J, with 9 bases between. The V gene's germline CDR1 is SEHNR and CDR2 FQNEAQ (reference sequence). The CDR3 consists of 15 residues. This chain's CDR3 is CASSLGSPYQETQYF. The DNA for the CDR3 is TGTGCCAGCAGCTTAGGGAGCCCGTACCAAGAGACCCAGTACTTC.

The V call is TRBV6-6, the J call TRBJ1-2; D gene unclear. The CDR3 has 12 residues. V lost 8 bases, J lost 1 base, and 8 bases lay in between. Germline V gives CDR1 MNHNY, CDR2 SVGAGI (reference sequence). Here the CDR3 reads CASLVFNYGYTF. The DNA of the CDR3 is TGTGCCAGCTTGGTGTTTAACTATGGCTACACCTTC.

There are a few counts of this clonotype. The genes are TRBV4-3 and TRBJ2-1; the D gene is possibly TRBD2 (6 bases). The V and J ends lost 1 base and 9 bases respectively, with 22 bases between them. The CDR3 length is 17 residues. CDR1 and CDR2 (germline): LGHNA, YSLEER. The CDR3 region is CASSQARGASVGSEQFF. The DNA for the CDR3 is TGCGCCAGCAGCCAAGCCCGCGGGGCATCGGTGGGGAGTGAGCAGTTCTTC.

The table lists this clonotype with a few counts. The gene calls are TRBV20-1 and TRBJ1-1, with TRBD1 matching over 10 bases. J gave up 0 bases and V 5 bases, and 9 bases lay outside the gene matches. Germline V lookup: CDR1 DFQATT, CDR2 SNEGSKA (reference sequence). This CDR3 is built from 16 residues. The CDR3 nucleotides are TGCAGTGCTTGGGACAGGGGCCATTTGATGAACACTGAAGCTTTCTTT. Translated, it gives CSAWDRGHLMNTEAFF.

This clonotype was seen many times. The chain couples TRBV20-1 to TRBJ2-5; 8 nucleotides match TRBD1. Trimming at V came to 0 bases and at J to 3 bases, leaving 6 bases not matched to a gene. Germline values: CDR1 DFQATT, CDR2 SNEGSKA (reference sequence). The length of the CDR3 is 15 residues. The CDR3 loop is CSARDPVTGEETQYF. Written as DNA, the CDR3 is TGCAGTGCTAGAGATCCGGTGACAGGGGAAGAGACCCAGTACTTC.

This clonotype was recorded at least ten times. The chain recombines TRBV7-2 with TRBJ2-1; 11 nucleotides match TRBD2. The CDR3 contains 17 residues. Germline-derived CDR1 and CDR2 are SGHTA and FQGNSA. The trim removed 2 bases at V and 9 bases at J, leaving 12 bases unmatched. The CDR3 loop reads CASSLTTSGVGASEQFF. The CDR3, as DNA: TGTGCCAGCAGCTTAACGACTAGCGGGGTGGGCGCGTCTGAGCAGTTCTTC.

This clonotype was picked up many times. This chain uses TRBV5-1 with TRBJ2-1; a possible D gene is TRBD2 (6 bases). The CDR3 length is 15 residues. The V end lost 4 bases, the J end lost 6 bases, and 17 bases lay between the germline ends. Germline V gene lookup returns CDR1 SGHRS and CDR2 YFSETQ. The chain's CDR3 is CASSPMGDFTNEQFF. For the CDR3, the DNA is TGCGCCAGCAGCCCCATGGGGGACTTTACCAATGAGCAGTTCTTC.

This clonotype has more than one count but fewer than ten. The rearrangement links TRBV29-1 to TRBJ1-2; D not certain. CDR1 and CDR2 from the germline V gene are SQVTM and ANQGSEA. The CDR3 spans 10 residues. V was shortened by 4 bases and J by 10 bases, with 10 bases between the two germline ends. CDR3 nucleotide sequence: TGCAGCGTTGGGCAGTCTGCCTACACCTTC. It specifies CSVGQSAYTF. The full variable domain, completed using reference TRBV29-1 and TRBJ1-2, is SAVISQKPSRDICQRGTSLTIQCQVDSQVTMMFWYRQQPGQSLTLIATANQGSEATYESGFVIDKFPISRPNLTFSTLTVSNMSPEDSSIYLCSVGQSAYTFGSGTRLTVV.

Ten or more counts support this clonotype. The V call is TRBV7-9, the J call TRBJ2-3; D may correspond to TRBD1 or TRBD2 (5 bases each). V was shortened by 6 bases and J by 3 bases, with 16 bases between the two germline ends. There are 15 residues in the CDR3. Per germline, CDR1 SEHNR and CDR2 FQNEAQ (reference sequence). CDR3 region: CASSRGGGRTDTQYF. CDR3 DNA sequence: TGTGCCAGCAGTCGGGGTGGGGGACGGACAGATACGCAGTATTTT.

This clonotype has just a few counts. J is TRBJ1-3 and V is TRBV5-1; no clear D. In germline, CDR1 is SGHRS, CDR2 YFSETQ. The V end was cut by 0 bases, the J end by 2 bases, with 6 bases between. The CDR3 covers 14 residues. As DNA, the CDR3 is TGCGCCAGCAGCTTGGATGGGGCTGGAAACACCATATATTTT. Protein product: CASSLDGAGNTIYF.

Only a few counts were recorded for this clonotype. V gene TRBV5-1 combines with J gene TRBJ2-1, with D perhaps given as TRBD1 or TRBD2 (5 bases each). The germline V and J ends were trimmed by 0 bases and 4 bases, with 11 bases remaining between them. The CDR3 sequence is 15 residues long. Per germline, CDR1 SGHRS and CDR2 YFSETQ. The CDR3 here is CASSLAGTFYNEQFF. In nucleotides, the CDR3 is TGCGCCAGCAGCTTGGCGGGGACCTTTTACAATGAGCAGTTCTTC. The entire variable domain, with the rest obtained from reference TRBV5-1 and TRBJ2-1, is as follows: KAGVTQTPRYLIKTRGQQVTLSCSPISGHRSVSWYQQTPGQGLQFLFEYFSETQRNKGNFPGRFSGRQFSNSRSEMNVSTLELGDSALYLCASSLAGTFYNEQFFGPGTRLTVL.

In this sample, this clonotype turned up a few times. The gene calls are TRBV4-3 and TRBJ2-1; D ambiguous. The germline V gene encodes CDR1 LGHNA and CDR2 YSLEER. V was shortened by 1 base and J by 6 bases, with 4 bases between the two germline ends. This CDR3 contains 12 residues. The DNA of the CDR3 is TGCGCCAGCAGCCAAGTTGCCAATGAGCAGTTCTTC. Translated: CASSQVANEQFF.

This clonotype turned up a few times. The chain couples TRBV18 to TRBJ2-3; TRBD1 might be the D (5 bases). V lost 5 bases to trimming and J lost 4 bases, with 13 bases between them. Germline V lookup: CDR1 KGHSH, CDR2 LQKENI. This CDR3 has 14 amino acids. The CDR3 DNA reads as TGTGCCAGCTCAACCCCAGGGATCCCAGATACGCAGTATTTT. This translates into CASSTPGIPDTQYF.

This rearrangement joins TRBV5-1 to TRBJ2-5; D might be TRBD2 (5 bases). Trimming shortened V by 3 bases and J by 9 bases, and 12 bases separated the two germline ends. The length of the CDR3 is 12 residues. CDR1 is SGHRS and CDR2 is YFSETQ in the germline V gene. CDR3 DNA sequence: TGCGCCAGCAGCTCAGCCGGACTCCCCCAGTACTTC. Its protein is CASSSAGLPQYF.

This clonotype was seen more than once but under ten times. The CDR3 spells CASSQDQGQPQHF. The CDR3 DNA is TGCGCCAGCAGCCAAGATCAAGGTCAGCCCCAGCATTTT. V gene TRBV4-3 combines with J gene TRBJ1-5; D is unresolved. The CDR3 is 13 residues long. The V end lost 0 bases, the J end lost 6 bases, and 6 bases lay between the germline ends. Germline values: CDR1 LGHNA, CDR2 YSLEER.

A few counts support this clonotype. The genes are TRBV20-1 and TRBJ2-5; D might be TRBD1 (5 bases). Trimming removed 5 bases at V and 3 bases at J, with 13 bases between. The CDR3 is 13 residues long. From germline, CDR1 is DFQATT and CDR2 SNEGSKA (reference sequence). In DNA, the CDR3 is TGCAGTGCTCTAGACAGTCTGAAAGAGACCCAGTACTTC. Residues: CSALDSLKETQYF.

This clonotype has only a few counts. The chain is built from TRBV7-6 and TRBJ2-3; tentatively, D is TRBD2 (6 bases). CDR1 is SGHVS and CDR2 is FNYEAQ in the germline V gene. The CDR3 is 16 residues long. Between the trimmed V and J ends, which lost 5 bases and 8 bases, there was a span of 23 bases. CDR3: CASSQARLTGDATQYF. The CDR3 nucleotides are TGTGCCAGCAGCCAGGCCCGCCTAACGGGGGACGCTACGCAGTATTTT.

This clonotype showed up just a few times. Written as DNA, the CDR3 is TGTGCCAGCAGCTATCGGGGGCCAGAGACCCAGTACTTC. This codes for CASSYRGPETQYF. The rearrangement joins TRBV7-2 to TRBJ2-5; D could derive from TRBD1 or TRBD2 (6 bases each). Germline V gene sequence: CDR1 SGHTA, CDR2 FQGNSA. V was cut by 4 bases and J by 4 bases, with 10 bases left in between. The CDR3 consists of 13 residues.